These 18 T cell receptor beta chains came from one sample sequenced in a study of CD8 T cells in Susac syndrome. After extraction with the RNeasy kit, roughly 0.45 to 1 ug of the RNA was reverse transcribed using random hexamers. TCRdb re-derived calls from the immunoSEQ multiplex PCR reads in MiXCR, one entry per CDR3 protein. The sample carries 130,000 or so distinct CDR3 sequences, nearly 96% recorded once. What was sequenced was CD4+ T cells from PBMCs. The receptors were sampled from a human donor with Susac syndrome.

The V and J genes are TRBV7-9 and TRBJ1-4; TRBD1 matches 10 bases. Germline values: CDR1 SEHNR, CDR2 FQNEAQ (reference sequence). V was pared by 1 base and J by 5 bases, with 7 bases of the junction left unmatched. This CDR3 is 17 amino acids long. In DNA form, the CDR3 reads TGTGCCAGCAGCTTAGGATCCGGGACAGGGGCCAATGAAAAACTGTTTTTT. Its translation: CASSLGSGTGANEKLFF.

This clonotype was seen a single time. V gene TRBV9 combines with J gene TRBJ2-3; D ambiguous. The CDR3 runs 12 residues. V dropped 2 bases and J dropped 4 bases, with 5 bases sitting between them. CDR1 and CDR2 (germline): SGDLS, YYNGEE. DNA of the CDR3: TGTGCCAGCAGCGTCACGGCAGATACGCAGTATTTT. Translation gives CASSVTADTQYF.

The V gene is TRBV29-1, the J gene TRBJ2-2, with 7 bases that match TRBD2. Looked up from germline, CDR1 is SQVTM and CDR2 is ANQGSEA. V trimming: 6 bases; J trimming: 4 bases; junction bases outside the gene matches: 8. CDR3 length equals 14 residues. The CDR3 protein is CSVDYGGGTGELFF. For the CDR3, the DNA is TGCAGCGTCGACTACGGCGGGGGCACCGGGGAGCTGTTTTTT.

The chain has TRBV3-1 and TRBJ1-2, with a possible D match to TRBD1 (5 bases). Trimming shortened V by 3 bases and J by 5 bases, and 10 bases separated the two germline ends. The CDR3 runs to 13 residues. Germline V gene data show CDR1 as LGHDT and CDR2 as YNNKEL (reference sequence). CDR3 sequence reads: CASSQLDSYGYTF. CDR3 DNA: TGTGCCAGCAGCCAGCTCGACAGTTATGGCTACACCTTC. Full variable domain (rest looked up from reference TRBV3-1 and TRBJ1-2): DTAVSQTPKYLVTQMGNDKSIKCEQNLGHDTMYWYKQDSKKFLKIMFSYNNKELIINETVPNRFSPKSPDKAHLNLHINSLELGDSAVYFCASSQLDSYGYTFGSGTRLTVV.

The chain is built from TRBV29-1 and TRBJ2-3, with 7 positions matching TRBD1. The germline V gene encodes CDR1 SQVTM and CDR2 ANQGSEA. The junction had 8 bases not matched to a gene; V was cut back by 6 bases and J by 2 bases. The CDR3 spans 14 residues. The CDR3 DNA follows: TGCAGCGTAAAGACAGGGACCTACACAGATACGCAGTATTTT. Translation gives CSVKTGTYTDTQYF.

Here the CDR3 reads CASSGQGLDEQFF. In DNA form, the CDR3 reads TGTGCCAGCAGTGGACAGGGTTTGGATGAGCAGTTCTTC. The rearrangement joins TRBV6-2 or TRBV6-3 to TRBJ2-1; 8 bases match TRBD1. V trimming: 5 bases; J trimming: 8 bases; junction bases outside the gene matches: 5. The germline V gene encodes CDR1 MNHEY and CDR2 SVGEGT. The CDR3 loop spans 13 amino acids.

The chain recombines TRBV29-1 with TRBJ1-2, with 7 bases matching TRBD1. CDR3 length: 13 amino acids. Germline V gives CDR1 SQVTM, CDR2 ANQGSEA. Germline trimming cut 7 bases from V and 2 bases from J; bases unmatched to any gene: 7. The CDR3 sequence is CSARQGNNYGYTF. CDR3 in DNA: TGCAGCGCCCGACAGGGAAACAACTATGGCTACACCTTC.

This clonotype showed up just once. The CDR3 here is CSVAGTGKSYEQYF. The CDR3 region has the DNA TGCAGCGTAGCCGGGACAGGGAAATCCTACGAGCAGTACTTC. The chain is built from TRBV29-1 and TRBJ2-7, with 9 bases aligning to TRBD1. Germline assignment: CDR1 SQVTM and CDR2 ANQGSEA. V lost 6 bases, J lost 1 base, and 7 bases stayed unmatched. This CDR3 spans 14 amino acids.

This chain links TRBV12-3 or TRBV12-4 with TRBJ2-7; D is unclear. The CDR3 loop spans 13 amino acids. Trimming shortened V by 6 bases and J by 2 bases, and 11 bases separated the two germline ends. DNA of the CDR3: TGTGCCAGCAGCTCCATGGGCCCCTACGAGCAGTACTTC. It translates to CASSSMGPYEQYF.

The genes are TRBV3-1 and TRBJ2-6, with D possibly TRBD1 on 6 matching bases. Germline lookup yields CDR1 LGHDT and CDR2 YNNKEL (reference sequence). CDR3 length equals 16 residues. V was cut by 4 bases and J by 2 bases, with 12 bases left in between. As DNA, the CDR3 is TGTGCCAGCAGCCGTCCAACAGGGACTGGGGCCAACGTCCTGACTTTC. This gives the protein CASSRPTGTGANVLTF.

The chain carries TRBV29-1 and TRBJ2-7, with a possible D match to TRBD1 (5 bases). The CDR3 length is 15 residues. Per germline, CDR1 SQVTM and CDR2 ANQGSEA. V shed 1 base and J shed 5 bases, with 18 bases lying between them. The CDR3 region is CSVEGEAGFVHEQYF. CDR3 coding DNA: TGCAGCGTTGAAGGTGAGGCAGGGTTTGTTCACGAGCAGTACTTC.

The chain combines TRBV29-1 with TRBJ2-1; unclear D gene. V shed 6 bases and J shed 4 bases, with 10 bases lying between them. From germline, CDR1 is SQVTM and CDR2 ANQGSEA. CDR3 length equals 12 residues. In DNA form, the CDR3 reads TGCAGCGTGCGACTGGATTACAATGAGCAGTTCTTC. Translating it yields CSVRLDYNEQFF.

The rearrangement uses TRBV29-1 and TRBJ2-1; no reliable D call. CDR3 length: 12 residues. V was clipped by 8 bases and J by 4 bases, with 12 bases between them. Germline lookup yields CDR1 SQVTM and CDR2 ANQGSEA. The CDR3 DNA follows: TGCAGCTCCCGTGATCCTTACAATGAGCAGTTCTTC. Translated: CSSRDPYNEQFF.

V and J are TRBV28 and TRBJ2-7; 7 bases align to TRBD1. The CDR3 consists of 14 residues. Germline CDR1 reads MDHEN; CDR2 reads SYDVKM. The V segment lost 6 bases and the J segment 2 bases; nucleotides outside the gene matches: 7. CDR3 in DNA: TGTGCCAGCAGATCCAGTCAGGGGGCCTACGAGCAGTACTTC. It codes for CASRSSQGAYEQYF.

This clonotype has just one count. The chain recombines TRBV3-1 with TRBJ2-2; 9 bases align to TRBD2. CDR3 length: 16 amino acids. The V segment lost 0 bases and the J segment 6 bases; nucleotides outside the gene matches: 5. Germline loops: CDR1 LGHDT, CDR2 YNNKEL (reference sequence). CDR3 in DNA: TGTGCCAGCAGCCAAGATGCGGGAGGGCCATCCGGGGAGCTGTTTTTT. Translating gives CASSQDAGGPSGELFF.

Notes on this clonotype: Mismatch with germline at one junction end may stem from a read error. The V gene is TRBV7-7, the J gene TRBJ2-2; weak D call: TRBD1 (5 bases). The CDR3 is made up of 15 amino acids. Per germline, CDR1 SSHAT and CDR2 FNYEAQ (reference sequence). The CDR3 spells CASSLTETNTGELFF. In DNA, the CDR3 is TGTGCTAGCAGCTTGACAGAGACGAACACCGGGGAGCTGTTTTTT.

This clonotype was detected once. The gene calls are TRBV2 and TRBJ2-7; possibly TRBD1 for D (6 bases). Deletions cut 8 bases from V and 3 bases from J, with 20 bases between. Per the germline V gene, CDR1 is SNHLY and CDR2 is FYNNEI. The length of the CDR3 is 15 residues. The CDR3 protein is CASRPGAQGFYEQYF. As DNA, the CDR3 is TGTGCCAGCCGCCCAGGTGCACAGGGATTCTACGAGCAGTACTTC.

The chain uses TRBV5-1 and TRBJ1-2, with 7 bases fitting TRBD1. Germline trimming cut 3 bases from V and 8 bases from J; bases unmatched to any gene: 10. Germline CDR1 is SGHRS and CDR2 is YFSETQ. The CDR3 totals 14 residues. The CDR3 DNA sequence: TGCGCCAGCAGCTCGGAGGGACAGCTCCTAGGCTACACCTTC. This encodes CASSSEGQLLGYTF.